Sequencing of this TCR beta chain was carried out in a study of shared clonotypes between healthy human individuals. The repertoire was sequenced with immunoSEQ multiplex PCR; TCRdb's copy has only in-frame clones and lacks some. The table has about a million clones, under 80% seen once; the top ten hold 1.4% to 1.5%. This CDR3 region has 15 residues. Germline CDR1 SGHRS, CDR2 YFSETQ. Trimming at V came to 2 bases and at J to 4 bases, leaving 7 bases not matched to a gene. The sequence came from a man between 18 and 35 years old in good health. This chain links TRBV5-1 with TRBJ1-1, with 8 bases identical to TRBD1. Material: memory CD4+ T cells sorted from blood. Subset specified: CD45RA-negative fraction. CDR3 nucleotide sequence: TGCGCCAGCAGCTTAGGGGACAGGACAGGCACTGAAGCTTTCTTT. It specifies CASSLGDRTGTEAFF.